This T cell receptor (beta chain) comes out of a study of glioma-infiltrating T cells after dendritic cell vaccination. Whole-study context: Patients had newly diagnosed or recurrent glioblastoma and received dendritic cell vaccines. Patients received autologous tumor lysate-pulsed dendritic cell vaccination between about 2002 and 2012.

Using immunoSEQ multiplex PCR, the repertoire was profiled, and TCRdb retains in-frame clones only, with some absent. The table includes about 73,000 clones, over 75% detected once. Before vaccination, two weeks after the third vaccination, and at progression, PBMC were collected. General study points: Higher TCR clonality did not directly relate to longer survival.

Germline V gene lookup returns CDR1 SGHAT and CDR2 FQDESV (reference sequence). V shed 6 bases and J shed 4 bases, with 9 bases lying between them. CDR3 size: 13 residues. Concerning this clone: Its antigen is not identified.

The origin of this receptor is a human donor with glioblastoma. The material was blood, obtained before dendritic cell vaccination. V is TRBV11-1 and J is TRBJ2-2; D unresolved. The CDR3 DNA sequence: TGTGCCAGCAGGAGGCTTTCCACCGGGGAGCTGTTTTTT. It specifies CASRRLSTGELFF.